This T cell receptor (beta chain) was retrieved from a study of blood T cell repertoires in COVID-19. Study-wide background: COVID-19 samples from acute and convalescent phases originated in the United States, Italy and Spain. T cells, B-cell-depleted T cells, or PBMCs supplied cDNA or gDNA.

In the original processing: Reference gene primer amplification in the assay estimated nucleated cell counts. Using immunoSEQ multiplex PCR, the repertoire was profiled, and TCRdb retains in-frame clones only, with some absent. V and J calls and clone size come straight from that table; D and trimming were deduced from the DNA. The sample includes around 40,000 clones, approximately 91% of them seen just once. The receptor comes from a man aged 50-60 years with active COVID-19. Input material: peripheral blood.

The chain's CDR3 is CASSLGQGDGNEQFF. The DNA for the CDR3 is TGTGCCAGCAGCTTGGGACAGGGGGACGGCAATGAGCAGTTCTTC. V usage is TRBV7-6 and J usage is TRBJ2-1, with TRBD1 matching over 11 bases. V gave up 3 bases and J gave up 6 bases; unmatched junction bases: 4. CDR3 length equals 15 residues. CDR1 is SGHVS and CDR2 is FNYEAQ in the germline V gene.